One sample yielded the 26 T cell receptor beta chains listed below, sequenced in a study of beta chain features in type 1 diabetes. Study-wide points: In every one of the four CD4+ subsets, TCRB CDR3s were moderately but significantly shorter in Type 1 diabetes patients.

No antigen has been identified for these receptors. The investigators reverse transcribed all of the isolated RNA, so they sequenced expressed TCRB transcripts. Method: immunoSEQ multiplex PCR; TCRdb's copy keeps in-frame clones and lacks some. The repertoire holds 600,000 or so clones, with approximately 13% as singletons. Material for sequencing was naive CD4+ T cells from blood. Receptor source: a man in his thirties or forties with type 1 diabetes.

This clone has more than one count but fewer than ten. This chain connects TRBV7-2 to TRBJ2-3; 9 bases line up with TRBD1. The CDR3 sequence is 16 residues long. Losses at the gene ends were 7 bases for V and 5 bases for J; bases not matched to a gene: 13. Germline V CDR1 and CDR2: SGHTA, FQGNSA. The CDR3 DNA sequence: TGTGCCAGCACCTCAATCTACAGGGGGCGGGGAGATACGCAGTATTTT. Its protein product is CASTSIYRGRGDTQYF.

This clone came up a few times. The genes are TRBV30 and TRBJ2-5; weak D call: TRBD1 (6 bases). V was cut by 2 bases and J by 5 bases, with 15 bases left in between. Per germline, CDR1 GTSNPN and CDR2 SVGIG (reference sequence). The CDR3 runs to 14 residues. The CDR3 region is CAWSPTGGWETQYF. The CDR3 DNA follows: TGTGCCTGGAGTCCGACAGGCGGGTGGGAGACCCAGTACTTC.

The chain couples TRBV10-3 to TRBJ2-1, with 14 nucleotides matching TRBD2. V lost 4 bases to trimming and J lost 12 bases; unmatched junction nucleotides: 8. Germline loops: CDR1 ENHRY, CDR2 SYGVKD. The CDR3 length is 15 residues. CDR3 DNA sequence: TGTGCCATCAGTGCCACGACTAGCGGGGGGGCCGGGCAGTTCTTC. Residues: CAISATTSGGAGQFF.

Only a few counts were recorded for this clone. The V call is TRBV4-2, the J call TRBJ1-1; TRBD1 matches 11 bases. V trimming: 6 bases; J trimming: 5 bases; junction bases outside the gene matches: 11. The CDR3 contains 16 residues. Germline CDR1 and CDR2: LGHNA and YNFKEQ. As DNA, the CDR3 is TGTGCCAGCAGTCACGCCCGGGGACAGGGGGGAACTGAAGCTTTCTTT. Protein product: CASSHARGQGGTEAFF.

This chain uses TRBV6-1 with TRBJ2-2; 8 bases line up with TRBD1. In germline, CDR1 is MNHNS, CDR2 SASEGT. This CDR3 has 16 residues. J gave up 8 bases and V 3 bases, and 11 bases lay outside the gene matches. CDR3: CASSEPQGALVGELFF. The CDR3 DNA sequence: TGTGCCAGCAGTGAGCCCCAGGGGGCGCTGGTTGGGGAGCTGTTTTTT.

This clone has only a few counts. V usage is TRBV16 and J usage is TRBJ1-2; D remains ambiguous. Germline V gives CDR1 KGHSY, CDR2 FQNENV. This CDR3 region has 14 residues. V was cut by 0 bases and J by 8 bases, with 13 bases left in between. The CDR3 DNA follows: TGTGCCAGCAGCCAATCGGACGGGGAATACGGCTACACCTTC. It encodes CASSQSDGEYGYTF.

This clone has a handful of counts. Additional DNA sequences in this sample encode the identical CDR3. This chain uses TRBV18 with TRBJ1-2; weak D call: TRBD1 (5 bases). This CDR3 contains 13 residues. Germline lookup yields CDR1 KGHSH and CDR2 LQKENI. Trimming left V 2 bases short and J 4 bases short, with 8 bases between. CDR3: CASSPGTAYGYTF. DNA for the CDR3: TGTGCCAGCTCACCAGGGACGGCCTATGGCTACACCTTC.

The rearrangement joins TRBV7-2 to TRBJ1-2; 10 positions match TRBD1. Germline CDR1 reads SGHTA; CDR2 reads FQGNSA. V lost 3 bases to trimming and J lost 6 bases; unmatched junction nucleotides: 4. The CDR3 loop spans 14 amino acids. In DNA, the CDR3 is TGTGCCAGCAGCTTTACCGGGACAGGGGATGGCTACACCTTC. This sequence encodes CASSFTGTGDGYTF.

The DNA for the CDR3 is TGTGCCAGCAGCCCCAACAGGGGTGGGAAGACAGATACGCAGTATTTT. The encoded protein is CASSPNRGGKTDTQYF. The chain carries TRBV11-2 and TRBJ2-3, with 7 bases matching TRBD1. This CDR3 region has 16 residues. The ends lost 5 bases at V and 3 bases at J; junction bases unmatched: 11. Germline CDR1 SGHAT, CDR2 FQNNGV.

The V gene is TRBV4-3, the J gene TRBJ2-1; 7 bases fit TRBD2. The length of the CDR3 is 15 residues. Per the germline V gene, CDR1 is LGHNA and CDR2 is YSLEER. V was pared by 0 bases and J by 15 bases, with 14 bases of the junction left unmatched. In nucleotides, the CDR3 is TGCGCCAGCAGCCAAGATCGCAGCGGGGCATCCATCATGTTCTTC. It translates to CASSQDRSGASIMFF.

The chain links TRBV29-1 to TRBJ1-2, with D possibly being TRBD1 (6 bases). The V end was cut by 4 bases, the J end by 11 bases, with 23 bases between. The CDR3 is 14 amino acids. CDR1 and CDR2 (germline): SQVTM, ANQGSEA. This CDR3 reads CSVAPQGRGVGYTF. Here the CDR3 DNA reads TGCAGCGTTGCCCCGCAGGGGCGGGGGGTTGGTTACACCTTC.

This clone was counted a few times. The chain is built from TRBV7-9 and TRBJ1-6, with D maybe TRBD1 (5 bases). Per germline, CDR1 SEHNR and CDR2 FQNEAQ (reference sequence). The CDR3 length is 13 residues. V was pared by 5 bases and J by 10 bases, with 12 bases between. CDR3 sequence: CASSVRGESPLHF. In DNA form, the CDR3 reads TGTGCCAGCAGCGTCAGAGGGGAATCACCCCTCCACTTT.

This clone was seen a few times. The chain couples TRBV5-6 to TRBJ2-5; D uncertain. The CDR3 totals 11 residues. Germline assignment: CDR1 SGHDT and CDR2 YYEEEE. Trimming shortened V by 0 bases and J by 7 bases, and 4 bases separated the two germline ends. The CDR3 reads CASSLARTQYF. Here the CDR3 DNA reads TGTGCCAGCAGCTTGGCGAGGACCCAGTACTTC.

The V and J genes are TRBV6-5 and TRBJ2-1, with TRBD1 as a possible D gene (6 bases). This CDR3 comprises 14 residues. Germline V gives CDR1 MNHEY, CDR2 SVGAGI. V was pared by 5 bases and J by 7 bases, with 15 bases between. CDR3 protein: CASSRQEPWNEQFF. The CDR3 region has the DNA TGTGCCAGCAGTCGACAGGAGCCCTGGAATGAGCAGTTCTTC.

The chain recombines TRBV5-1 with TRBJ1-4; D ambiguous. Trimming removed 5 bases from V and 3 bases from J, with 8 bases in between. Germline values: CDR1 SGHRS, CDR2 YFSETQ. The CDR3 consists of 13 residues. CDR3 coding DNA: TGCGCCAGCAGGGAAAGAGCTAATGAAAAACTGTTTTTT. This sequence encodes CASRERANEKLFF.

This chain connects TRBV19 to TRBJ2-2; tentatively, D is TRBD2 (6 bases). Per germline, CDR1 LNHDA and CDR2 SQIVND (reference sequence). Trimming cost V 6 bases and J 7 bases, with 24 bases left between them. CDR3 length equals 17 residues. The CDR3 DNA follows: TGTGCCAGTAGCCTAAGCGGGCTAGCGTTATCCGGCGGGGAGCTGTTTTTT. As protein: CASSLSGLALSGGELFF.

V gene TRBV6-5 combines with J gene TRBJ1-1; no firm D call. The germline V gene encodes CDR1 MNHEY and CDR2 SVGAGI. This CDR3 contains 12 residues. The ends were cut back, 2 bases at V and 5 bases at J, with 6 bases in the middle. As DNA, the CDR3 is TGTGCCAGCAGTTACAAGGGAACTGAAGCTTTCTTT. This encodes CASSYKGTEAFF.

This chain links TRBV30 with TRBJ1-4; unclear D gene. Trimming cost V 0 bases and J 7 bases, with 6 bases left between them. This CDR3 comprises 12 residues. Germline CDR1 and CDR2: GTSNPN and SVGIG (reference sequence). Here the CDR3 DNA reads TGTGCCTGGAGTGTCCTAGCTGAAAAACTGTTTTTT. Translation gives CAWSVLAEKLFF.

The chain combines TRBV10-2 with TRBJ2-5; D might be TRBD1 or TRBD2, each matching 5 bases. V lost 2 bases, J lost 5 bases, and 12 bases lay in between. The length of the CDR3 is 14 residues. Germline-derived CDR1 and CDR2 are WSHSY and SAAADI. The DNA for the CDR3 is TGCGCCAGCAGTGAGAATGGGGGAATTGAGACCCAGTACTTC. As protein: CASSENGGIETQYF.

With regard to this clone: Because it lacks the conserved phenylalanine or tryptophan at the end, this CDR3 is likely a read error. No DNA is shown, since the ends of the CDR3 on it are uncertain; the CDR3 is the one TCRdb lists. The chain is built from TRBV28 and TRBJ2-7; the D call TRBD1 from the table was never checked on the DNA. Inclusive of both ends, the CDR3 amounts to 11 amino acids. Germline V CDR1 and CDR2: MDHEN, SYDVKM. The CDR3 reads CASSAGTPIIL.

The chain combines TRBV5-6 with TRBJ1-1, with a possible D match to TRBD1 (5 bases). CDR1 and CDR2 (germline): SGHDT, YYEEEE. The CDR3 length is 14 residues. V was trimmed by 4 bases and J by 4 bases, leaving 14 bases between them. DNA of the CDR3: TGTGCCAGCAGCCGGGGACGGCCGAGCACTGAAGCTTTCTTT. Translation: CASSRGRPSTEAFF.

The chain has TRBV9 and TRBJ2-7; D perhaps matches TRBD1 (5 bases). Germline V gives CDR1 SGDLS, CDR2 YYNGEE. Between the trimmed V and J ends, which lost 0 bases and 1 base, there was a span of 14 bases. The CDR3 extends over 16 amino acids. CDR3: CASSVGVGEGSYEQYF. In DNA, the CDR3 is TGTGCCAGCAGCGTAGGGGTAGGGGAAGGATCCTACGAGCAGTACTTC.

This clone turned up a few times. The CDR3 loop is CASSPIGTGELFF. The DNA for the CDR3 is TGTGCCAGCTCACCAATTGGAACCGGGGAGCTGTTTTTT. This sequence joins TRBV18 and TRBJ2-2; D is uncertain. Between the trimmed V and J ends, which lost 2 bases and 5 bases, there was a span of 6 bases. The CDR3 is 13 residues long. Per germline, CDR1 KGHSH and CDR2 LQKENI.

This clone has a handful of counts. The chain joins TRBV5-1 to TRBJ2-4; maybe TRBD2 (6 bases). Trimming removed 4 bases at V and 1 base at J, with 9 bases between. CDR1 is SGHRS, CDR2 YFSETQ, per germline. This CDR3 spans 14 amino acids. The CDR3 here is CASSRGDAKNIQYF. The CDR3 coding sequence is TGCGCCAGCAGCCGCGGGGACGCCAAAAACATTCAGTACTTC.

This rearrangement joins TRBV9 to TRBJ2-1; a weak D match, TRBD2 (6 bases). Germline loops: CDR1 SGDLS, CDR2 YYNGEE. The CDR3 contains 13 residues. Between the trimmed V and J ends, which lost 7 bases and 4 bases, there was a span of 12 bases. CDR3 nucleotides: TGTGCCAGCGGAGGGCCCAATTACAATGAGCAGTTCTTC. Translated: CASGGPNYNEQFF.

This clone was counted a few times. The rearrangement joins TRBV9 to TRBJ1-6; no firm D call. The CDR3 runs 16 residues. Trimming took 2 bases from V and 0 from J, leaving 9 bases between them. Per germline, CDR1 SGDLS and CDR2 YYNGEE. For the CDR3, the DNA is TGTGCCAGCAGCGTCACGGATAGCTCCTATAATTCACCCCTCCACTTT. Protein: CASSVTDSSYNSPLHF.